These 22 T cell receptor beta chains came from one sample sequenced in a study of shared clonotypes between healthy human individuals. Sequencing used immunoSEQ multiplex PCR; TCRdb keeps in-frame clones, though not all of them. The sample lists around 480,000 clones, almost 80% occurring once. The sample comprised PBMCs. Receptors were obtained from a middle-aged woman in good health. Some clones in this sample may be carry-over from other donors' samples.

V and J are TRBV28 and TRBJ1-2, with D tentatively TRBD1 (5 bases). The CDR3 is 13 residues long. V lost 6 bases and J 8 bases, leaving 16 bases between the germline ends. Germline V gene lookup returns CDR1 MDHEN and CDR2 SYDVKM. CDR3 residues: CASSGGTGSGYTF. The CDR3 DNA reads TGTGCCAGCAGCGGGGGGACGGGGTCGGGCTACACCTTC.

The V gene is TRBV20-1, the J gene TRBJ2-5; no clear D gene. V dropped 3 bases and J dropped 5 bases, with 7 bases sitting between them. The CDR3 has 11 amino acids. CDR1 is DFQATT and CDR2 is SNEGSKA in the germline V gene (reference sequence). This chain's CDR3 is CSASDSETQYF. DNA for the CDR3: TGCAGTGCTAGCGACTCGGAGACCCAGTACTTC.

As to this clone: The sample contains more than one DNA sequence encoding this CDR3. V is TRBV27 and J is TRBJ2-7; TRBD2 matches 14 bases. The CDR3 extends over 15 amino acids. The germline CDR1 and CDR2 sequences are MNHEY and SMNVEV (reference sequence). V lost 2 bases to trimming and J lost 3 bases; unmatched junction nucleotides: 0. The CDR3: CASSLGTSGSYEQYF. In nucleotides, the CDR3 is TGTGCCAGCAGTTTAGGGACTAGCGGGAGCTACGAGCAGTACTTC.

This clone was found once. The chain uses TRBV7-2 and TRBJ2-1; 11 bases match TRBD2. V shed 1 base, J shed 4 bases, and the junction held 9 bases outside the gene matches. The CDR3 is made up of 18 amino acids. The germline CDR1 and CDR2 sequences are SGHTA and FQGNSA. CDR3 sequence: CASSLGDLAGGGYNEQFF. The DNA for the CDR3 is TGTGCCAGCAGCTTAGGGGACCTAGCGGGAGGCGGTTACAATGAGCAGTTCTTC.

The chain uses TRBV5-1 and TRBJ2-7; the D is unclear. V was shortened by 0 bases and J by 5 bases, with 15 bases between the two germline ends. Looked up from germline, CDR1 is SGHRS and CDR2 is YFSETQ. The CDR3 extends over 15 amino acids. The CDR3: CASSLAIQLRHEQYF. CDR3 in DNA: TGCGCCAGCAGCTTGGCCATTCAACTGCGCCACGAGCAGTACTTC.

The chain carries TRBV7-9 and TRBJ2-7; 7 positions agree with TRBD1. Trimming took 4 bases from V and 2 from J; bases not matched to a gene: 11. The germline V gene has CDR1 SEHNR and CDR2 FQNEAQ (reference sequence). The CDR3 extends over 16 amino acids. The CDR3 here is CASSSRGGPDPYEQYF. CDR3 DNA: TGTGCCAGCAGCTCTAGAGGGGGCCCGGATCCCTACGAGCAGTACTTC.

The chain combines TRBV7-8 with TRBJ2-7, with 9 bases fitting TRBD2. J lost 3 bases, V lost 1 base, and 1 base had no gene match. The CDR3 is made up of 14 amino acids. Germline CDR1 SGHVS, CDR2 FQNEAQ. CDR3 amino acids: CASSLGTSVYEQYF. Here the CDR3 DNA reads TGTGCCAGCAGCTTAGGGACTAGCGTCTACGAGCAGTACTTC.

This clone appeared a few times. The V gene is TRBV21-1, the J gene TRBJ2-7. TRBV21-1 is a pseudogene. The CDR3 has 17 amino acids. The CDR3, as DNA: TGTGCCAGCACTTGCGGGACAAGATTGGCGGGGACCTACGAGCAGTACTTC. It is translated as CASTCGTRLAGTYEQYF.

V and J are TRBV15 and TRBJ2-2, with D perhaps TRBD1 (5 bases). The length of the CDR3 is 14 residues. CDR1 is LNHNV and CDR2 is YYDKDF in the germline V gene (reference sequence). Trimming removed 5 bases at V and 1 base at J, with 8 bases between. The CDR3 is CATSLDRNTGELFF. CDR3 coding DNA: TGTGCCACCAGCTTAGACAGGAACACCGGGGAGCTGTTTTTT.

This clone has just a few counts. The chain joins TRBV29-1 to TRBJ1-2; 8 nucleotides align to TRBD1. J was trimmed by 2 bases and V by 4 bases; bases with no gene match: 3. CDR3 length: 13 amino acids. The germline gives CDR1 SQVTM, CDR2 ANQGSEA. The CDR3 reads CSVGDRKNYGYTF. The CDR3 DNA reads TGCAGCGTTGGGGACAGGAAAAACTATGGCTACACCTTC.

As DNA, the CDR3 is TGCGCCAGCAGCCCGCAGGGACCGATAAACACTGAAGCTTTCTTT. Translating gives CASSPQGPINTEAFF. The chain links TRBV5-1 to TRBJ1-1, with a weak D call TRBD1 (5 bases). Trimming left V 4 bases short and J 2 bases short, with 15 bases between. The germline V gene has CDR1 SGHRS and CDR2 YFSETQ. This CDR3 comprises 15 residues. Based on the CDR3 plus reference TRBV5-1 and TRBJ1-1, the full variable domain is KAGVTQTPRYLIKTRGQQVTLSCSPISGHRSVSWYQQTPGQGLQFLFEYFSETQRNKGNFPGRFSGRQFSNSRSEMNVSTLELGDSALYLCASSPQGPINTEAFFGQGTRLTVV.

The V gene is TRBV28, the J gene TRBJ2-3; 14 bases map to TRBD2. The trim removed 7 bases at V and 2 bases at J, leaving 5 bases unmatched. The CDR3 covers 16 residues. The germline gives CDR1 MDHEN, CDR2 SYDVKM. CDR3 sequence reads: CASKRTSGRPTDTQYF. CDR3 sequence (DNA): TGTGCCAGCAAAAGGACTAGCGGGAGGCCCACAGATACGCAGTATTTT.

This chain joins TRBV19 and TRBJ2-1; perhaps D is TRBD1 or TRBD2 (5 bases each). V lost 3 bases, J lost 9 bases, and 9 bases lay in between. The CDR3 length is 12 residues. The germline V gene has CDR1 LNHDA and CDR2 SQIVND (reference sequence). The CDR3 loop is CASSIGGSEQFF. The CDR3 DNA is TGTGCCAGTAGTATTGGGGGAAGTGAGCAGTTCTTC.

The table lists this clone with a count of one. J is TRBJ1-1 and V is TRBV5-8, with a weak D call TRBD1 (6 bases). The CDR3 loop spans 16 amino acids. V lost 4 bases to trimming and J lost 2 bases, with 18 bases between them. Germline CDR1 and CDR2: SGHTS and YDEGEE. The CDR3: CASSQGDTHTNTEAFF. The CDR3 bases are TGTGCCAGCAGCCAAGGGGACACTCACACCAACACTGAAGCTTTCTTT.

The V and J genes are TRBV7-2 and TRBJ1-5; D unclear. The CDR3 extends over 14 amino acids. V was shortened by 2 bases and J by 7 bases, with 12 bases between the two germline ends. CDR1 is SGHTA, CDR2 FQGNSA, per germline. CDR3 bases: TGTGCCAGCAGCTTATTCCAGGTCGGCCAGCCCCAGCATTTT. Amino acid sequence: CASSLFQVGQPQHF. The whole variable domain, remainder taken from reference TRBV7-2 and TRBJ1-5, is GAGVSQSPSNKVTEKGKDVELRCDPISGHTALYWYRQSLGQGLEFLIYFQGNSAPDKSGLPSDRFSAERTGGSVSTLTIQRTQQEDSAVYLCASSLFQVGQPQHFGDGTRLSIL.

V and J are TRBV5-1 and TRBJ2-6; D is unresolved. V was trimmed by 0 bases and J by 0 bases, leaving 7 bases between them. This CDR3 comprises 16 residues. The germline gives CDR1 SGHRS, CDR2 YFSETQ. The CDR3 nucleotides are TGCGCCAGCAGCTTGGACGCCGGCTCTGGGGCCAACGTCCTGACTTTC. Protein sequence: CASSLDAGSGANVLTF. The full variable domain, with the rest looked up from reference TRBV5-1 and TRBJ2-6, is KAGVTQTPRYLIKTRGQQVTLSCSPISGHRSVSWYQQTPGQGLQFLFEYFSETQRNKGNFPGRFSGRQFSNSRSEMNVSTLELGDSALYLCASSLDAGSGANVLTFGAGSRLTVL.

This clone was counted a single time. The chain is built from TRBV5-1 and TRBJ2-3; 10 nucleotides agree with TRBD2. CDR1 and CDR2 (germline): SGHRS, YFSETQ. This CDR3 region has 19 residues. Trimming took 1 base from V and 2 from J; bases not matched to a gene: 13. CDR3 DNA sequence: TGCGCCAGCAGCTTGAAAGCGATAGCACTAGCGGGGTCCACAGATACGCAGTATTTT. It yields the protein CASSLKAIALAGSTDTQYF.

This chain connects TRBV2 to TRBJ1-1; TRBD1 might be the D (5 bases). The CDR3 length is 14 residues. The V gene's germline CDR1 is SNHLY and CDR2 FYNNEI. With 11 bases removed from V and 3 bases from J, the gap between germline ends came to 19 bases. This CDR3 reads CAARRGTVDTEAFF. CDR3 nucleotide sequence: TGTGCCGCACGTCGGGGGACGGTTGACACTGAAGCTTTCTTT.

This clone showed up just a few times. The chain links TRBV2 to TRBJ1-5; 8 bases are shared with TRBD1. The trim removed 6 bases at V and 0 bases at J, leaving 7 bases unmatched. The V gene's germline CDR1 is SNHLY and CDR2 FYNNEI. The CDR3 is 16 residues long. In DNA, the CDR3 is TGTGCCAGCAGGTTACAGGGGGAATATAGCAATCAGCCCCAGCATTTT. Protein sequence: CASRLQGEYSNQPQHF. The full variable domain, with the rest looked up from reference TRBV2 and TRBJ1-5, is EPEVTQTPSHQVTQMGQEVILRCVPISNHLYFYWYRQILGQKVEFLVSFYNNEISEKSEIFDDQFSVERPDGSNFTLKIRSTKLEDSAMYFCASRLQGEYSNQPQHFGDGTRLSIL.

Remarks on this clone: This sample includes further DNA sequences coding for the same CDR3. The chain links TRBV2 to TRBJ2-1; 11 bases map to TRBD1. The J segment lost 6 bases and the V segment lost 8 bases, leaving 3 bases of the junction unmatched. Germline CDR1 reads SNHLY; CDR2 reads FYNNEI. The CDR3 consists of 13 residues. The CDR3 DNA reads as TGTGCCAGCTCGGGACAGGGGGGCAATGAGCAGTTCTTC. Translating gives CASSGQGGNEQFF.

The chain carries TRBV30 and TRBJ1-5; tentatively, D is TRBD1 (6 bases). The CDR3 runs to 14 residues. Looked up from germline, CDR1 is GTSNPN and CDR2 is SVGIG (reference sequence). Trimming left V 3 bases short and J 2 bases short, with 11 bases between. CDR3 in amino acids: CAWRPGQRNQPQHF. Here the CDR3 DNA reads TGTGCCTGGAGGCCGGGACAACGCAATCAGCCCCAGCATTTT.

As to this clone: A far larger clone is one nucleotide away, so this likely arose from a read error. The sample carries other DNA sequences with the same CDR3. This chain uses TRBV4-3 with TRBJ1-1; D is uncertain. Germline CDR1 is LGHNA and CDR2 is YSLEER. Deletions cut 3 bases from V and 4 bases from J, with 15 bases between. The CDR3 consists of 15 residues. The CDR3 nucleotides read TGCGCCAGCAGCCAGGTGGGCAGTCACCCCACTGAAGCTTTCTTT. Amino acids: CASSQVGSHPTEAFF.